A single sample is the source of the 20 T cell receptor beta chains below, sequenced in a study of cytomegalovirus exposure and HLA in healthy donors. Clones were read by immunoSEQ multiplex PCR, and TCRdb kept only the in-frame ones, dropping some. The sample has under 75,000 clones; less than 96% are singletons. The sample consisted of PBMCs. The receptor source for this set is a woman under 30 in good health and CMV-seronegative.

The DNA for the CDR3 is TGTGCCAGCAGCTCTCGGGATTACGAAGAGACCCAGTACTTC. Residues: CASSSRDYEETQYF. J is TRBJ2-5 and V is TRBV5-4; maybe TRBD2 (5 bases). V lost 3 bases to trimming and J lost 3 bases, with 12 bases between them. This CDR3 is built from 14 residues. Per germline, CDR1 SGHNT and CDR2 YYREEE (reference sequence).

The gene calls are TRBV18 and TRBJ1-3; D gene unclear. CDR3 size: 14 residues. CDR1 is KGHSH, CDR2 LQKENI, per germline. The V end was cut by 0 bases, the J end by 8 bases, with 11 bases between. In nucleotides, the CDR3 is TGTGCCAGCTCACCACCGGTGCAGAGGGACACCATATATTTT. This codes for CASSPPVQRDTIYF.

The CDR3 is CASSPGQDEAFF. CDR3 DNA sequence: TGTGCCAGCTCACCCGGACAGGATGAAGCTTTCTTT. V and J are TRBV18 and TRBJ1-1, with 7 bases aligning to TRBD1. CDR3 length: 12 amino acids. Germline V gene data show CDR1 as KGHSH and CDR2 as LQKENI. J lost 7 bases, V lost 3 bases, and 2 bases had no gene match.

This chain uses TRBV5-6 with TRBJ2-1; TRBD1 might be the D (6 bases). The germline V gene encodes CDR1 SGHDT and CDR2 YYEEEE. This CDR3 is built from 17 residues. The V end was cut by 4 bases, the J end by 5 bases, with 22 bases between. In nucleotides, the CDR3 is TGTGCCAGCAGCCTCGGGCCAGGGGTGCCCCCCAACAATGAGCAGTTCTTC. This gives the protein CASSLGPGVPPNNEQFF.

Only one count was recorded for this clone. The chain links TRBV11-2 to TRBJ2-3, with TRBD2 matching over 7 bases. Germline values: CDR1 SGHAT, CDR2 FQNNGV. This CDR3 is built from 16 residues. The V segment lost 1 base and the J segment 2 bases; nucleotides outside the gene matches: 6. The CDR3 DNA reads TGTGCCAGCAGCTTAGTAGGCGGGAGCCCCACAGATACGCAGTATTTT. This codes for CASSLVGGSPTDTQYF.

The rearrangement links TRBV28 to TRBJ2-2; a weak D match, TRBD1 (5 bases). The germline V and J ends were trimmed by 4 bases and 7 bases, with 16 bases remaining between them. CDR1 MDHEN and CDR2 SYDVKM come from the germline V gene. The CDR3 is made up of 15 amino acids. CDR3: CASSWAGYNRGELFF. CDR3 bases: TGTGCCAGCAGTTGGGCAGGGTACAACCGCGGGGAGCTGTTTTTT.

In nucleotides, the CDR3 is TGTGCCAGCAGTGAAGCCCTTGGGACCGGGAGGCTAGCGGGGGCGCCCGGAGATACGCAGTATTTT. Protein product: CASSEALGTGRLAGAPGDTQYF. The chain recombines TRBV2 with TRBJ2-3; TRBD2 matches 10 bases. CDR1 and CDR2 from the germline V gene are SNHLY and FYNNEI. Unmatched junction bases numbered 23, after V lost 0 bases and J lost 5 bases. The CDR3 has 22 amino acids.

The rearrangement links TRBV14 to TRBJ1-2, with TRBD1 as a possible D gene (6 bases). The CDR3 is 13 amino acids. The germline gives CDR1 SGHDN, CDR2 FVKESK. V was clipped by 4 bases and J by 0 bases, with 6 bases between them. Written as DNA, the CDR3 is TGTGCCAGCAGCCGGACAGCTAACTATGGCTACACCTTC. It encodes CASSRTANYGYTF.

This sequence joins TRBV29-1 and TRBJ2-1, with a possible D match to TRBD1 (7 bases). CDR3 length: 15 amino acids. The ends were cut back, 3 bases at V and 2 bases at J, with 14 bases in the middle. In germline, CDR1 is SQVTM, CDR2 ANQGSEA. The CDR3 protein is CSVDGARGAYNEQFF. The CDR3 DNA reads as TGCAGCGTTGATGGGGCCAGGGGGGCCTACAATGAGCAGTTCTTC.

The rearrangement joins TRBV9 to TRBJ1-2; tentative D call: TRBD1 (6 bases). There are 15 residues in the CDR3. Germline V lookup: CDR1 SGDLS, CDR2 YYNGEE. V lost 4 bases and J 0 bases, leaving 13 bases between the germline ends. CDR3 residues: CASSPQAGANYGYTF. In DNA, the CDR3 is TGTGCCAGCAGCCCCCAGGCAGGGGCTAACTATGGCTACACCTTC. Supplemented by reference TRBV9 and TRBJ1-2, the full variable domain reads DSGVTQTPKHLITATGQRVTLRCSPRSGDLSVYWYQQSLDQGLQFLIQYYNGEERAKGNILERFSAQQFPDLHSELNLSSLELGDSALYFCASSPQAGANYGYTFGSGTRLTVV.

V usage is TRBV4-1 and J usage is TRBJ2-4; the match to TRBD1 covers 9 bases. From germline, CDR1 is MGHRA and CDR2 YSYEKL. With 3 bases clipped from V and 8 bases from J, the junction kept 8 bases outside the gene matches. The CDR3 sequence is 15 residues long. This CDR3 is CASSQPGTGLYIQYF. For the CDR3, the DNA is TGCGCCAGCAGCCAGCCCGGGACAGGGTTATACATTCAGTACTTC.

The V call is TRBV7-2, the J call TRBJ1-4, with 8 positions matching TRBD1. Germline trimming cut 5 bases from V and 8 bases from J; bases unmatched to any gene: 7. CDR3 length: 14 amino acids. Germline V gene data show CDR1 as SGHTA and CDR2 as FQGNSA. The CDR3 DNA sequence: TGTGCCAGCAGCCCAGGGGGCGCCTGGGAAAAACTGTTTTTT. Its translation is CASSPGGAWEKLFF.

This chain uses TRBV28 with TRBJ2-1; 8 bases agree with TRBD2. This CDR3 is built from 14 residues. The V gene's germline CDR1 is MDHEN and CDR2 SYDVKM. V shed 3 bases, J shed 5 bases, and the junction held 3 bases outside the gene matches. The CDR3 loop reads CASSFLGRDNEQFF. In DNA form, the CDR3 reads TGTGCCAGCAGTTTTCTCGGGAGGGACAATGAGCAGTTCTTC.

The chain combines TRBV27 with TRBJ2-7, with 7 bases lining up with TRBD1. This CDR3 is built from 19 residues. Germline V gene data show CDR1 as MNHEY and CDR2 as SMNVEV (reference sequence). V lost 3 bases to trimming and J lost 0 bases; unmatched junction nucleotides: 17. This CDR3 is CASSLVSEYSGQSSYEQYF. CDR3 DNA: TGTGCCAGCAGTTTGGTGTCGGAATATTCGGGACAGAGCTCCTACGAGCAGTACTTC.

The chain has TRBV2 and TRBJ2-3; 8 bases line up with TRBD1. Looked up from germline, CDR1 is SNHLY and CDR2 is FYNNEI. The CDR3 extends over 14 amino acids. V was pared by 6 bases and J by 2 bases, with 4 bases of the junction left unmatched. The CDR3 loop reads CASSRQGPTDTQYF. The CDR3 DNA reads as TGTGCCAGCAGCAGACAGGGGCCCACAGATACGCAGTATTTT.

The rearrangement uses TRBV10-1 and TRBJ2-1; the match to TRBD1 covers 8 bases. V lost 3 bases to trimming and J lost 5 bases; unmatched junction nucleotides: 6. Per the germline V gene, CDR1 is WNHNN and CDR2 is SYGVQD (reference sequence). The CDR3 covers 15 residues. The chain's CDR3 is CASSEAGGIDNEQFF. CDR3 coding DNA: TGCGCCAGCAGTGAAGCAGGGGGCATCGACAATGAGCAGTTCTTC.

The rearrangement uses TRBV7-9 and TRBJ2-6; TRBD1 matches 7 bases. Germline CDR1 is SEHNR and CDR2 is FQNEAQ (reference sequence). V lost 3 bases to trimming and J lost 0 bases; unmatched junction nucleotides: 5. This CDR3 spans 17 amino acids. In nucleotides, the CDR3 is TGTGCCAGCAGCTTGGGACAGATTAGCTCTGGGGCCAACGTCCTGACTTTC. Translated: CASSLGQISSGANVLTF.

J is TRBJ2-7 and V is TRBV30; 10 bases are shared with TRBD1. Germline CDR1 reads GTSNPN; CDR2 reads SVGIG (reference sequence). This CDR3 is 14 amino acids long. Unmatched junction bases numbered 3, after V lost 0 bases and J lost 4 bases. The CDR3 is CAWSVPGQGYEQYF. The DNA for the CDR3 is TGTGCCTGGAGTGTACCGGGACAGGGGTACGAGCAGTACTTC.

The chain has TRBV4-3 and TRBJ2-2; D may be TRBD1 (5 bases). Germline-derived CDR1 and CDR2 are LGHNA and YSLEER. Trimming took 3 bases from V and 3 from J, leaving 11 bases between them. The CDR3 spans 15 residues. The CDR3 nucleotides read TGCGCCAGCAGCCAGGCCGACAGCGACACCGGGGAGCTGTTTTTT. Residues: CASSQADSDTGELFF.

The chain combines TRBV9 with TRBJ2-3; 10 bases line up with TRBD1. This CDR3 comprises 19 residues. V lost 4 bases and J lost 4; bases outside the gene matches: 18. From germline, CDR1 is SGDLS and CDR2 YYNGEE. This CDR3 is CASSPRTGGSRWAADTQYF. CDR3 nucleotides: TGTGCCAGCAGCCCCCGGACAGGGGGGTCGAGATGGGCTGCAGATACGCAGTATTTT.